This T cell receptor beta chain was documented in a study of blood T cell repertoires in COVID-19. Turning to the study itself: Samples of COVID-19 (acute and convalescent) were obtained from the United States, Italy and Spain.

Using immunoSEQ multiplex PCR, the repertoire was profiled, and TCRdb retains in-frame clones only, with some absent. The repertoire has under 350,000 clones, around 89% of them found once; the top ten carry about 4.6%. This CDR3 is 15 amino acids long. Germline V gives CDR1 SGHTS, CDR2 YDEGEE. Germline trimming cut 2 bases from V and 5 bases from J; bases unmatched to any gene: 1. The receptor's source is a man aged 35 to 55 with acute or convalescent COVID-19. Specimen: peripheral blood. The chain has TRBV5-8 and TRBJ2-1; 13 bases are a match to TRBD2. CDR3: CASSFGLAGDNEQFF. CDR3 DNA sequence: TGTGCCAGCAGCTTCGGACTAGCGGGGGACAATGAGCAGTTCTTC. Variable domain in full (rest from reference TRBV5-8 and TRBJ2-1): EAGVTQSPTHLIKTRGQQATLRCSPISGHTSVYWYQQALGLGLQFLLWYDEGEERNRGNFPPRFSGRQFPNYSSELNVNALELEDSALYLCASSFGLAGDNEQFFGPGTRLTVL.